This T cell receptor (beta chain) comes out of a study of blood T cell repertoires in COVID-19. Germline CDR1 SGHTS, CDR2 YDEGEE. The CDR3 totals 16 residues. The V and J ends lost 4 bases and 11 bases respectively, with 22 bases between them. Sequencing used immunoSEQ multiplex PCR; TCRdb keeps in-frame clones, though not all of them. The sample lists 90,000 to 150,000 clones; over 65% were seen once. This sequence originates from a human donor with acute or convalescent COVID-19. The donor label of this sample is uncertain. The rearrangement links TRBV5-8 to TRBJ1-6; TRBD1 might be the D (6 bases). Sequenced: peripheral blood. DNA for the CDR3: TGTGCCAGCAGCCAGAACATTGGACAGACCGGTCCACCCCTCCACTTT. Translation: CASSQNIGQTGPPLHF.